This TCR beta chain was captured in a study of CD8+ T cells in alopecia areata. Study-wide background: For the treated group, dosing was oral tofacitinib at 5 to 10 mg twice daily. General study results and limits: Tofacitinib significantly lowered scalp clonality and expanded CD8+ clones among the top 100. Many expanded lesional clones persisted in scalp and blood during tofacitinib.

Sequencing used cDNA as its template, made by extracting RNA and reverse transcribing it. Data came from immunoSEQ multiplex PCR; TCRdb stores just in-frame clones and leaves some out. The table lists some 190,000 clones, around 49% of them singletons, with about 9.5% in the top ten. Documented treatment: oral pan-JAK inhibitor, 5-10 mg twice daily. Concerning this clone itself: Its specificity is unknown.

The sample consisted of CD8+ T cells sorted from blood, taken around week 53, from a patient treated with tofacitinib. The source of this sequence is a human donor with alopecia areata.

CDR3 in amino acids: CASSWNGQETQYF. In DNA form, the CDR3 reads TGTGCCAGCAGTTGGAACGGTCAAGAGACCCAGTACTTC. The chain uses TRBV6-6 and TRBJ2-5; D unclear. Germline V gene sequence: CDR1 MNHNY, CDR2 SVGAGI (reference sequence). The CDR3 is 13 residues long. Trimming pared 4 bases from V and 2 bases from J, leaving 8 bases between.